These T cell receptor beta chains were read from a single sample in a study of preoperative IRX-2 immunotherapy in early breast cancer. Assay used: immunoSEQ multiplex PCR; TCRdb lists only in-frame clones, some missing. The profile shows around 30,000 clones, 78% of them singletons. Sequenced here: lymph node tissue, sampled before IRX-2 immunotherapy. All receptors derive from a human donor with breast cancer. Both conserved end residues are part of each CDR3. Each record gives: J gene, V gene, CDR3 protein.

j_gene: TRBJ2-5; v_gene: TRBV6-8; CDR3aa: CASSPGTGDRRETQYF
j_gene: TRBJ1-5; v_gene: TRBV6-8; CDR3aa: CASSPIDRDLYYSNQPQHF
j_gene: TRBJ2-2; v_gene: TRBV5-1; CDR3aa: CASSLDTDRVIRRNTGELFF
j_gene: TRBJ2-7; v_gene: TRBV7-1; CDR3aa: CASGKVSGYEQYF
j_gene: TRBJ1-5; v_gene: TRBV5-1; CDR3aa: CASSLVGDDQPQHF
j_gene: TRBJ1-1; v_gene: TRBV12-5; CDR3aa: CASGLSSVGSTEAFF
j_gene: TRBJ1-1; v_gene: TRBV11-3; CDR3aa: CASSPLGTGGAGTEAFF
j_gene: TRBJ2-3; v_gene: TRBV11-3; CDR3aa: CASSLGLAADTQYF
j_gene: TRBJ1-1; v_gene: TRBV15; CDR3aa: CAAKPDRVGNTEAFF
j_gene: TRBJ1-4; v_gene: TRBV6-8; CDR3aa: CASKSAETNEKLFF
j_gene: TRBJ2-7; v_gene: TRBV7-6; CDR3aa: CASSLKGIPGDEQYF
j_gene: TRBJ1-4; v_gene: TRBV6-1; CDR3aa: CAISEGKTVTNEKLFF
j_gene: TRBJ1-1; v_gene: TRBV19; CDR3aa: CASSQGASTEAFF
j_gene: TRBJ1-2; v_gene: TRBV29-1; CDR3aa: CSVEAGRSILDGYTF
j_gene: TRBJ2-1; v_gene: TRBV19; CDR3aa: CASRQGFRHNEQFF
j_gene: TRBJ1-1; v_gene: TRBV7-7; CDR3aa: CASQAQGGSNTEAFF
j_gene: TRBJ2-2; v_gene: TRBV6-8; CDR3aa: CASTQNPGYTGELFF